These 21 T cell receptor beta chains originate from one sample sequenced in a study of response to subunit inactivated influenza vaccine. Each CDR3 protein is one row after TCRdb ran MiXCR on the RT-PCR reads. The sample lists more than 550,000 distinct CDR3 sequences, 10% to 15% occurring once. Sequenced material: PBMCs from blood, taken on the day of vaccination. Receptors were obtained from a man aged 50-59 years who received an inactivated influenza vaccine.

V is TRBV7-9 and J is TRBJ2-3; 8 nucleotides agree with TRBD2. With 1 base clipped from V and 2 bases from J, the junction kept 5 bases outside the gene matches. This CDR3 has 16 residues. Germline V gives CDR1 SEHNR, CDR2 FQNEAQ (reference sequence). CDR3 nucleotides: TGTGCCAGCAGCTTAGGGGTAGCGGGGCCCACAGATACGCAGTATTTT. Protein product: CASSLGVAGPTDTQYF. The entire variable domain, with the rest obtained from reference TRBV7-9 and TRBJ2-3, is as follows: DTGVSQNPRHKITKRGQNVTFRCDPISEHNRLYWYRQTLGQGPEFLTYFQNEAQLEKSRLLSDRFSAERPKGSFSTLEIQRTEQGDSAMYLCASSLGVAGPTDTQYFGPGTRLTVL.

This chain connects TRBV20-1 to TRBJ1-6, with a tentative D call TRBD1 (6 bases). CDR3 length: 15 residues. From germline, CDR1 is DFQATT and CDR2 SNEGSKA (reference sequence). V lost 3 bases and J lost 7, with 16 bases in between. The CDR3 nucleotides are TGCAGTGCTAGGGCCTCGTCCGACAGGAATTCACCCCTCCACTTT. It translates to CSARASSDRNSPLHF.

This chain connects TRBV18 to TRBJ2-7; no reliable D call. CDR3 length equals 15 residues. Germline V gene lookup returns CDR1 KGHSH and CDR2 LQKENI. V was shortened by 0 bases and J by 8 bases, with 17 bases between the two germline ends. The CDR3 nucleotides are TGTGCCAGCTCACCACCCGACGAAAGATTACTCAAGCAGTACTTC. This codes for CASSPPDERLLKQYF.

A remark on this clonotype: One end of the junction does not line up with germline, which may come from a read error. This chain joins TRBV4-2 and TRBJ2-2, with D uncertain. This CDR3 spans 14 amino acids. CDR1 is LGHNA and CDR2 is YNFKEQ in the germline V gene. CDR3 bases: TGTGCCATCAGCCCCGGGCCAGCCACCGGGGAGCTGTTTTTT. This encodes CAISPGPATGELFF.

This clonotype was recorded a few times. The rearrangement joins TRBV20-1 to TRBJ2-7; D call uncertain. The CDR3 is made up of 15 amino acids. Per germline, CDR1 DFQATT and CDR2 SNEGSKA (reference sequence). Deletions cut 0 bases from V and 0 bases from J, with 12 bases between. DNA of the CDR3: TGCAGTGCTAGAGATCATGGCGGCAGCTCCTACGAGCAGTACTTC. Residues: CSARDHGGSSYEQYF.

The genes are TRBV7-8 and TRBJ2-1, with 10 bases aligning to TRBD2. The CDR3 has 15 residues. Per the germline V gene, CDR1 is SGHVS and CDR2 is FQNEAQ. The J segment lost 2 bases and the V segment lost 3 bases, leaving 1 base of the junction unmatched. Written as DNA, the CDR3 is TGTGCCAGCAGCTTTCTAGCGGGAGCCTACAATGAGCAGTTCTTC. It is translated as CASSFLAGAYNEQFF.

V usage is TRBV6-1 and J usage is TRBJ1-2; D gene uncertain. V was clipped by 6 bases and J by 8 bases, with 7 bases between them. The CDR3 consists of 10 residues. Germline V gives CDR1 MNHNS, CDR2 SASEGT. Here the CDR3 reads CASSCTGYTF. The DNA for the CDR3 is TGTGCCAGCAGCTGCACCGGCTACACCTTC.

This clonotype was recorded a few times. V gene TRBV4-2 combines with J gene TRBJ2-1, with 7 nucleotides matching TRBD1. CDR1 is LGHNA and CDR2 is YNFKEQ in the germline V gene. CDR3 length: 14 amino acids. V lost 4 bases and J lost 6; bases outside the gene matches: 6. The DNA of the CDR3 is TGTGCCAGCAGCCTGACAGGGCAGGCCAATGAGCAGTTCTTC. Translating gives CASSLTGQANEQFF.

This clonotype was found many times. The V and J genes are TRBV5-1 and TRBJ2-3; 12 bases agree with TRBD2. The CDR3 is 15 residues long. The germline gives CDR1 SGHRS, CDR2 YFSETQ. Trimming at V came to 3 bases and at J to 5 bases, leaving 4 bases not matched to a gene. This CDR3 reads CASSSSGRARDTQYF. In DNA, the CDR3 is TGCGCCAGCAGCTCTAGCGGGAGGGCCAGAGATACGCAGTATTTT.

The chain uses TRBV5-1 and TRBJ2-6, with 7 positions matching TRBD1. Germline lookup yields CDR1 SGHRS and CDR2 YFSETQ. The trim removed 0 bases at V and 3 bases at J, leaving 6 bases unmatched. The CDR3 is 17 amino acids. Here the CDR3 DNA reads TGCGCCAGCAGCTTGGGACAGGGCGGCTATGGGGCCAACGTCCTGACTTTC. Its protein product is CASSLGQGGYGANVLTF.

This clonotype was counted between two and nine times. The rearrangement uses TRBV7-2 and TRBJ1-1; no clear D gene. The CDR3 runs 13 residues. V was pared by 5 bases and J by 3 bases, with 10 bases between. Germline V gives CDR1 SGHTA, CDR2 FQGNSA. The CDR3 region is CASSPLGYTEAFF. CDR3 nucleotides: TGTGCCAGCAGCCCTCTCGGGTACACTGAAGCTTTCTTT.

This clonotype was picked up many times. The CDR3 region has the DNA TGTGCCAGCAGCTTAGCGTCGGGTCAGTATAGACACGAGCAGTACTTC. Translating gives CASSLASGQYRHEQYF. The V and J genes are TRBV7-6 and TRBJ2-7; no clear D gene. Germline values: CDR1 SGHVS, CDR2 FNYEAQ. V gave up 0 bases and J gave up 5 bases, with 17 bases separating them. The CDR3 extends over 16 amino acids.

This clonotype turned up a few times. The rearrangement links TRBV18 to TRBJ2-3; 14 bases fit TRBD2. This CDR3 comprises 19 residues. Trimming at V came to 3 bases and at J to 1 base, leaving 9 bases not matched to a gene. The germline gives CDR1 KGHSH, CDR2 LQKENI. The CDR3 nucleotides read TGTGCCAGCTCACCCCCCGTCGGACTAGCGGGAGGTGGCACAGATACGCAGTATTTT. Its translation: CASSPPVGLAGGGTDTQYF.

This clonotype showed up just a few times. The chain has TRBV10-3 and TRBJ2-2; unclear D gene. Looked up from germline, CDR1 is ENHRY and CDR2 is SYGVKD. V was pared by 2 bases and J by 4 bases, with 5 bases between. CDR3 size: 13 residues. CDR3 sequence (DNA): TGTGCCATCAGTGAGGCTATCACCGGGGAGCTGTTTTTT. Translating gives CAISEAITGELFF.

The chain has TRBV7-2 and TRBJ2-5; 9 bases line up with TRBD2. This CDR3 is built from 16 residues. Germline lookup yields CDR1 SGHTA and CDR2 FQGNSA. The junction had 9 bases not matched to a gene; V was cut back by 2 bases and J by 5 bases. In DNA, the CDR3 is TGTGCCAGCAGCTTACTAGCGGGAAGCGGGGCTGAGACCCAGTACTTC. Its translation: CASSLLAGSGAETQYF.

The chain couples TRBV7-3 to TRBJ2-3, with 7 bases that match TRBD1. This CDR3 is 15 amino acids long. With 5 bases clipped from V and 3 bases from J, the junction kept 8 bases outside the gene matches. The germline CDR1 and CDR2 sequences are SGHTA and FQGTGA. The CDR3 bases are TGTGCCAGCAGCCGACAGGGATTTCAAACAGATACGCAGTATTTT. It codes for CASSRQGFQTDTQYF.

This clonotype showed up just a few times. The rearrangement joins TRBV7-2 to TRBJ1-2, with TRBD1 matching 9 bases. Germline trimming cut 0 bases from V and 8 bases from J; bases unmatched to any gene: 7. The CDR3 has 15 amino acids. Per the germline V gene, CDR1 is SGHTA and CDR2 is FQGNSA. The DNA of the CDR3 is TGTGCCAGCAGCTTAGCGTGGACAGGGGCTCGGGGCTACACCTTC. It translates to CASSLAWTGARGYTF.

This clonotype appeared a few times. The chain is built from TRBV28 and TRBJ2-1, with TRBD2 identical over 8 bases. The J segment lost 0 bases and the V segment lost 0 bases, leaving 1 base of the junction unmatched. Germline CDR1 is MDHEN and CDR2 is SYDVKM. The CDR3 has 16 residues. The CDR3 nucleotides are TGTGCCAGCAGTTTATGGGCGGGAGGCTCCTACAATGAGCAGTTCTTC. Its protein product is CASSLWAGGSYNEQFF.

J is TRBJ2-7 and V is TRBV7-2; D may match TRBD1 or TRBD2 (5 bases each). V shed 0 bases and J shed 4 bases, with 10 bases lying between them. In germline, CDR1 is SGHTA, CDR2 FQGNSA. The length of the CDR3 is 14 residues. Here the CDR3 DNA reads TGTGCCAGCAGCTTAGCAGGGACCGTGTACGAGCAGTACTTC. This translates into CASSLAGTVYEQYF.

This clonotype showed up many times. The J gene is TRBJ2-3, the V gene TRBV7-9, with TRBD2 identical over 12 bases. The CDR3 loop spans 16 amino acids. The ends lost 5 bases at V and 4 bases at J; junction bases unmatched: 7. Germline CDR1 SEHNR, CDR2 FQNEAQ (reference sequence). CDR3 sequence (DNA): TGTGCCAGCAGCGCGCGACTAGCGGGAGTTTCAGATACGCAGTATTTT. Translation gives CASSARLAGVSDTQYF.

V gene TRBV27 combines with J gene TRBJ2-4; 11 bases are a match to TRBD2. Germline V gene lookup returns CDR1 MNHEY and CDR2 SMNVEV (reference sequence). V was pared by 5 bases and J by 7 bases, with 7 bases of the junction left unmatched. The CDR3 has 15 residues. The CDR3 coding sequence is TGTGCCAGCAGTCCGGGACTAGCGGTATCTAACATTCAGTACTTC. Translating gives CASSPGLAVSNIQYF.